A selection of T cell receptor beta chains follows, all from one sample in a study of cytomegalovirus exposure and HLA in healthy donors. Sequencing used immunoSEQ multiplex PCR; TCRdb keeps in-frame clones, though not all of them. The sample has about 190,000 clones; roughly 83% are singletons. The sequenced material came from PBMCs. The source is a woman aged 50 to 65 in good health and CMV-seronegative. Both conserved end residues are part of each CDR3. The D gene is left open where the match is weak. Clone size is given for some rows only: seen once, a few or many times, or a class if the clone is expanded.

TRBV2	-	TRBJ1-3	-	TGTGCCAGCAGTGAAGACGGTTCCTCTGGAAACACCATATATTTT	CASSEDGSSGNTIYF
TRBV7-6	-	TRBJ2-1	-	TGTGCCAGCAGCTTTCAATCCTACAATGAGCAGTTCTTC	CASSFQSYNEQFF
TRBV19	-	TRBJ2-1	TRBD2	TGTGCCAGTAGTTCCTTAGCGGGCTCCTACAATGAGCAGTTCTTC	CASSSLAGSYNEQFF
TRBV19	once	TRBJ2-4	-	TGTGCCAGTAGCCCTAGGACAGACTTAGCCAAAAACATTCAGTACTTC	CASSPRTDLAKNIQYF
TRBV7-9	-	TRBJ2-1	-	TGTGCCAGCAGCCCTTCACAGAACAATGAGCAGTTCTTC	CASSPSQNNEQFF
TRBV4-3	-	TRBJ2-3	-	TGCGCCAGCAGCCAAGACCCACCTACAGGGAGTGGAGCAGATACGCAGTATTTT	CASSQDPPTGSGADTQYF
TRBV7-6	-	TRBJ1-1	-	TGTGCCAGCAGCTTAGTGCCAGGAGAAGCTTTCTTT	CASSLVPGEAFF
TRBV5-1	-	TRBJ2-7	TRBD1	TGCGCCAGCAGCTGGGGGGACAGGACAAGAGTGACCTCCTACGAGCAGTACTTC	CASSWGDRTRVTSYEQYF
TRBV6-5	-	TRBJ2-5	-	TGTGCCAGCAGTTACGGTTGGGGCCAGATCCAAGAGACCCAGTACTTC	CASSYGWGQIQETQYF
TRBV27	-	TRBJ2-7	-	TGTGCCAGCAGTTTTTCGGTCTCCTACGAGCAGTACTTC	CASSFSVSYEQYF
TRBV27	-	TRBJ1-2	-	TGTGCCAGCAGTTTGAGACAGAACTATGGCTACACCTTC	CASSLRQNYGYTF